This T cell receptor (beta chain) was identified in a study of T cell responses to AZD1222 COVID-19 vaccine. Study as a whole: Second-dose timings of about 4 or about 12 weeks were pooled.

This clone came up once. Its cognate antigen is unknown. Method: immunoSEQ multiplex PCR; TCRdb's copy keeps in-frame clones and lacks some. This table has approximately 100,000 clones, 80% to 95% appearing once. Germline loops: CDR1 SGHTA, CDR2 FQGNSA. Trimming took 4 bases from V and 5 from J, leaving 3 bases between them. CDR3 length equals 11 residues. General study findings and limits: Scientists sampled the repertoires only once the peak T cell response had passed. Donors skewed white British and female; clonal diversity was possibly underestimated. The study identified only six AZD1222 recipients as seropositive at baseline.

V and J are TRBV7-2 and TRBJ1-5, with D unclear. Here the sequenced sample was peripheral blood, taken on day 0 of AZD1222 vaccination. The source is an adult in good health. Here the CDR3 DNA reads TGTGCCAGCAGCTCTTATCAGCCCCAGCATTTT. Translation gives CASSSYQPQHF.